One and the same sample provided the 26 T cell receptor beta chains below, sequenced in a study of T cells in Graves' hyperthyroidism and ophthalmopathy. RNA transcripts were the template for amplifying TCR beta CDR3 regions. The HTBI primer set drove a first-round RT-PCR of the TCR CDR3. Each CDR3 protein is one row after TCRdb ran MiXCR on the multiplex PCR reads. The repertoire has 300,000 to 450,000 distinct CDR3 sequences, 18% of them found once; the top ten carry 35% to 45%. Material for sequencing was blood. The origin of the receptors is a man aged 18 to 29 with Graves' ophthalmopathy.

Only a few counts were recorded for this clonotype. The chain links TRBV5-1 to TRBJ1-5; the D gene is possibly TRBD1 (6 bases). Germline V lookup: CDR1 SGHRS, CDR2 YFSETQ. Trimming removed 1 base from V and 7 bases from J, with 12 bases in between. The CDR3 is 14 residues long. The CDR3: CASSLRGGEQPQHF. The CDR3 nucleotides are TGCGCCAGCAGCTTGAGGGGGGGCGAGCAGCCCCAGCATTTT.

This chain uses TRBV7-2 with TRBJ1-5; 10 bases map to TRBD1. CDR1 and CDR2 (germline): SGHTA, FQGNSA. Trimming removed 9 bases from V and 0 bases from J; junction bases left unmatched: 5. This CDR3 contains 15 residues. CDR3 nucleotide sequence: TGTGCCAGTAGCGGACAGGGGGTTAGCAATCAGCCCCAGCATTTT. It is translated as CASSGQGVSNQPQHF.

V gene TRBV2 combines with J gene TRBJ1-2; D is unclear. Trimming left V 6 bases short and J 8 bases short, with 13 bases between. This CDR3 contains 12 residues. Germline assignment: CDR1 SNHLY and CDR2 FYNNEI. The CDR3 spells CASSSATEGYTF. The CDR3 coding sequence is TGTGCCAGCAGCTCAGCCACAGAAGGCTACACCTTC.

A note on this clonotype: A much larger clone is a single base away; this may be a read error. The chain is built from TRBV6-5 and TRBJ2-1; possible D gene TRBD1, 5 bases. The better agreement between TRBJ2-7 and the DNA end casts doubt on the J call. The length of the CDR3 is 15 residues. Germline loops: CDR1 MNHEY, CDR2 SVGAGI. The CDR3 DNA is TGTGCCAGCAGTTACGACAGAAGCCCTCCCAATGAGCAGTACTTC. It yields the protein CASSYDRSPPNEQYF.

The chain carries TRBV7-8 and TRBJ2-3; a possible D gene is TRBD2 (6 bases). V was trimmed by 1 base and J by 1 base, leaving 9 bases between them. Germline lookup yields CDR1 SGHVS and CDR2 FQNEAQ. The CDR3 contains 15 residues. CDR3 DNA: TGTGCCAGCAGCTTAGACGCTAGCGGCACAGATACGCAGTATTTT. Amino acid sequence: CASSLDASGTDTQYF.

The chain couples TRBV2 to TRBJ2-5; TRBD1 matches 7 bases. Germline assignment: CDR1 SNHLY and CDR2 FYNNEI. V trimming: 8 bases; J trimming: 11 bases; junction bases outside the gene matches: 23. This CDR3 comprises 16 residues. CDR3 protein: CASSPPGRTGALAQYF. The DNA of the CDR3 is TGTGCCAGCTCACCACCGGGGCGGACAGGAGCCCTTGCACAGTACTTC.

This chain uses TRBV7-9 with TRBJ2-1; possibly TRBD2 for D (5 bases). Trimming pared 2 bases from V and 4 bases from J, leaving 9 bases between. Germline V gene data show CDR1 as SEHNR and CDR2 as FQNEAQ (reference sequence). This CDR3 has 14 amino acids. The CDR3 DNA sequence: TGTGCCAGCAGCTTAAGCAGCGGATACAATGAGCAGTTCTTC. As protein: CASSLSSGYNEQFF.

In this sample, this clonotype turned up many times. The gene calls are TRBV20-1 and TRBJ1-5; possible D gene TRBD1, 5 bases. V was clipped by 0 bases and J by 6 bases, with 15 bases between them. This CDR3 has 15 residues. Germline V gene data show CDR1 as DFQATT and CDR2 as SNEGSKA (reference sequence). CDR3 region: CSAREPRGVSQPQHF. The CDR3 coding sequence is TGCAGTGCTAGAGAACCTCGAGGGGTGAGTCAGCCCCAGCATTTT.

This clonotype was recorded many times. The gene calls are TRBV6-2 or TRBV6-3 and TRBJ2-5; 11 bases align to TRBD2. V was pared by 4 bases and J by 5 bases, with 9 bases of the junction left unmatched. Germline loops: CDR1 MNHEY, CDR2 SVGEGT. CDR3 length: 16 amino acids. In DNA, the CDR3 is TGTGCCAGCAGTTCGCGACTAGCGGGGTTTGTGGAGACCCAGTACTTC. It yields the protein CASSSRLAGFVETQYF.

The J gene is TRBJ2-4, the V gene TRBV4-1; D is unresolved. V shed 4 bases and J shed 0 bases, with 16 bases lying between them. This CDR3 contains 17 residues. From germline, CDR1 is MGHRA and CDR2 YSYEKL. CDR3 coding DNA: TGCGCCAGCAGCCGTTCGTCGGGCGGCATAGCCAAAAACATTCAGTACTTC. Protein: CASSRSSGGIAKNIQYF.

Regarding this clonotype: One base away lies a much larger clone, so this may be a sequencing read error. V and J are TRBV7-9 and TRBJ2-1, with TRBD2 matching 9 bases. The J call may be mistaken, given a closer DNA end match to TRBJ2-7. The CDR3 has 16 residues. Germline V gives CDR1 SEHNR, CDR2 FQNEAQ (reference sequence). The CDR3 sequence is CASSLMSGGPYNEQYF. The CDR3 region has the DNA TGTGCCAGCAGCTTAATGAGCGGGGGGCCCTACAATGAGCAGTACTTC.

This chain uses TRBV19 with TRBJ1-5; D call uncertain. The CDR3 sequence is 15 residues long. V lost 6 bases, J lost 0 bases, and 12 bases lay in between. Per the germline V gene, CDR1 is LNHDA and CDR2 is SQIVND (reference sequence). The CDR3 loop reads CASRGLGSSNQPQHF. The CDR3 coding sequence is TGTGCCAGTAGAGGCCTGGGTAGTAGCAATCAGCCCCAGCATTTT.

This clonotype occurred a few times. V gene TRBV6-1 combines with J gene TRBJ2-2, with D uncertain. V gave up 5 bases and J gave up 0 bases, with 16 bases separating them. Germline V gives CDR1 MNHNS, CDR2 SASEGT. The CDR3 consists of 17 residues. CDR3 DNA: TGTGCCAGCAGTTGGGGAAGGTTCGACGCGAACACCGGGGAGCTGTTTTTT. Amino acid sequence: CASSWGRFDANTGELFF.

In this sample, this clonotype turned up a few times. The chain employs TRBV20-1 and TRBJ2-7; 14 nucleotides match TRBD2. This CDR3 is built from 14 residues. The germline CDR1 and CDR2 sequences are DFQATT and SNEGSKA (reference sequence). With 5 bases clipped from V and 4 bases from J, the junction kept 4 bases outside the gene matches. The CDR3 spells CSAQTSGGVYEQYF. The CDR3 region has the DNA TGCAGTGCTCAGACTAGCGGGGGGGTATACGAGCAGTACTTC.

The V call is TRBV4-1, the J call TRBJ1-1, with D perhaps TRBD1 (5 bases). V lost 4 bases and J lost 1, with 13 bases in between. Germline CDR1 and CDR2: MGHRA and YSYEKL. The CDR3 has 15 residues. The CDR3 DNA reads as TGCGCCAGCAGCCTCGGGTGGGGGACGAACACTGAAGCTTTCTTT. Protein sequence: CASSLGWGTNTEAFF.

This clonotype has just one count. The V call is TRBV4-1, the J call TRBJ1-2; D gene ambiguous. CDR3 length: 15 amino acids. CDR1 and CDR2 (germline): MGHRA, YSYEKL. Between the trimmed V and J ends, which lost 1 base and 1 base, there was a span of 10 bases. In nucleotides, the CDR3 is TGCGCCAGCAGCCAAGGCCCCGAGGGTAACTATGGCTACACCTTC. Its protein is CASSQGPEGNYGYTF.

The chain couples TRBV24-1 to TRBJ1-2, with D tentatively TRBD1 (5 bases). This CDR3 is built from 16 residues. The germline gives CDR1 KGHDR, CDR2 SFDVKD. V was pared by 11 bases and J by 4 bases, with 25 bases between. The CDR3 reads CAIQPSGRPGAYGYTF. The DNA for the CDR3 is TGTGCCATCCAGCCTTCAGGTCGCCCCGGGGCCTATGGCTACACCTTC.

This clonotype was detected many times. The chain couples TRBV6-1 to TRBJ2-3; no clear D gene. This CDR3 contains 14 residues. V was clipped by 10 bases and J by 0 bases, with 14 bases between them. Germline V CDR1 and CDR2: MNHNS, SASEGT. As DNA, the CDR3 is TGTGCCATCAAGACGCACACTAGCACAGATACGCAGTATTTT. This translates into CAIKTHTSTDTQYF.

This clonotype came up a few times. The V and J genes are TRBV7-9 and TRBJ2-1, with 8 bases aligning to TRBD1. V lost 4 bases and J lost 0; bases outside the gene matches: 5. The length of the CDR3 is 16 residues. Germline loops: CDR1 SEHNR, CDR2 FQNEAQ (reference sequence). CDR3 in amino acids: CASSSWTGSSYNEQFF. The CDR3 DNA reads TGTGCCAGCAGCTCTTGGACAGGGAGCTCCTACAATGAGCAGTTCTTC.

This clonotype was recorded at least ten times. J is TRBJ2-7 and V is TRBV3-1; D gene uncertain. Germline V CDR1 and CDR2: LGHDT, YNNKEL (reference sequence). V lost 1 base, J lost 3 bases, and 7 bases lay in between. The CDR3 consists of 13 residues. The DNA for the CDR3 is TGTGCCAGCAGCCAAGGCGCTAACTACGAGCAGTACTTC. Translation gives CASSQGANYEQYF.

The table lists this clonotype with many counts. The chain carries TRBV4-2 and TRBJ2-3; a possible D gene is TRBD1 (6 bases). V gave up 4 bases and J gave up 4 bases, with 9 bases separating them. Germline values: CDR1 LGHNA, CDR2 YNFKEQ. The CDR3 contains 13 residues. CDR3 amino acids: CASSLEGADTQYF. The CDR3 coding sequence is TGTGCCAGCAGCCTCGAGGGGGCAGATACGCAGTATTTT.

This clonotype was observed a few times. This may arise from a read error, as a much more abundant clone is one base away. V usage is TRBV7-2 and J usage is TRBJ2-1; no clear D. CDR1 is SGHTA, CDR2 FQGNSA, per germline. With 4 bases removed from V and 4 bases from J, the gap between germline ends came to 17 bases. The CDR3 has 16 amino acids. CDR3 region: CASSSGLNPGYNEQFF. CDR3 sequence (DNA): TGTGCCAGCAGCTCGGGTCTCAATCCTGGATACAATGAGCAGTTCTTC. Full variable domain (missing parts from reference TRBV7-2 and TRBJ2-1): GAGVSQSPSNKVTEKGKDVELRCDPISGHTALYWYRQSLGQGLEFLIYFQGNSAPDKSGLPSDRFSAERTGGSVSTLTIQRTQQEDSAVYLCASSSGLNPGYNEQFFGPGTRLTVL.

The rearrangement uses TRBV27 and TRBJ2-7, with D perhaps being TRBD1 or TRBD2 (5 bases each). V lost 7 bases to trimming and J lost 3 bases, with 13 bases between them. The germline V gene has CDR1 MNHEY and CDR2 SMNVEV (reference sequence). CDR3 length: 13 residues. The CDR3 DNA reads TGTGCCAGCAAGGGCTCAGGGAGCTACGAGCAGTACTTC. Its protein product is CASKGSGSYEQYF.

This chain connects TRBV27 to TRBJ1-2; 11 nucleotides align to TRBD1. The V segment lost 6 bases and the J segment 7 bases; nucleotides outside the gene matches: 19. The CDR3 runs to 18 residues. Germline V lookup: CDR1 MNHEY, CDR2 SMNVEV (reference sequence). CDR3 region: CASRTSGTGGWGRFGYTF. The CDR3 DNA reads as TGTGCCAGCAGGACCTCCGGGACAGGGGGGTGGGGAAGGTTTGGCTACACCTTC.

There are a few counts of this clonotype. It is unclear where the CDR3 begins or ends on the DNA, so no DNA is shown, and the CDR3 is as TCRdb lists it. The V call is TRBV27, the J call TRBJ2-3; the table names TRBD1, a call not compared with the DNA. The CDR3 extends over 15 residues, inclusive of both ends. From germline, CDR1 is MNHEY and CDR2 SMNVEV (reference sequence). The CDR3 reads CASSSSWGGTDTQYF.

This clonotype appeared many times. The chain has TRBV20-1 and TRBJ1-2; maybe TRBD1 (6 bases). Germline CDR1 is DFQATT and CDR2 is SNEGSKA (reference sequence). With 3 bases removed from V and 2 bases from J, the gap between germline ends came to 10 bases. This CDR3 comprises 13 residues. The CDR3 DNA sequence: TGCAGTGCTAGGCAGGGGCGCAACTATGGCTACACCTTC. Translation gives CSARQGRNYGYTF.